Listed below are T cell receptor beta chains from one sample, sequenced in a study of cytomegalovirus exposure and HLA in healthy donors. Clones were sequenced by immunoSEQ multiplex PCR, and TCRdb holds only the in-frame ones, with some missing. The profile shows about 130,000 clones, under 85% of them singletons. The material sequenced was PBMCs. The receptors derive from a boy aged 5-17 years in good health and CMV-seronegative. CDR3s include the opening cysteine and the closing phenylalanine or tryptophan. A D gene is named only where the DNA matches it firmly. Part of the rows lack a size; the others show once, few, many or a class for expanded clones.

clone size	V gene	J gene	D gene	CDR3 protein	CDR3 DNA
-	TRBV5-6	TRBJ2-7	-	CASSLGRTYEQYF	TGTGCCAGCAGCTTGGGCAGGACCTACGAGCAGTACTTC
-	TRBV6-7	TRBJ2-1	-	CASSSHDEPGGNEQFF	TGTGCCAGCAGTTCTCACGACGAACCCGGAGGGAATGAGCAGTTCTTC
-	TRBV27	TRBJ2-3	-	CASSLLGHLADTQYF	TGTGCCAGCAGTTTACTTGGCCATTTGGCAGATACGCAGTATTTT
-	TRBV10-3	TRBJ2-2	TRBD1	CAIFPGTGKGELFF	TGTGCCATCTTTCCCGGGACAGGGAAAGGGGAGCTGTTTTTT
-	TRBV5-1	TRBJ1-2	-	CASSLAGDFSYTF	TGCGCCAGCAGCTTGGCGGGGGATTTTAGCTACACCTTC
-	TRBV19	TRBJ1-6	TRBD1	CASSARQGTPLHF	TGTGCCAGTAGTGCCCGACAGGGGACACCCCTCCACTTT
-	TRBV7-3	TRBJ2-3	-	CASSLTGGDPDTQYF	TGTGCCAGCAGCTTAACTGGGGGCGATCCAGATACGCAGTATTTT
-	TRBV2	TRBJ1-2	-	CASSGSGLANYGYTF	TGTGCCAGCAGTGGATCAGGTTTAGCTAACTATGGCTACACCTTC
-	TRBV14	TRBJ1-1	-	CASSRDIIGAFF	TGTGCCAGCAGCCGGGACATTATCGGAGCTTTCTTT
few	TRBV27	TRBJ1-1	-	CASSYQGPTNTEAFF	TGTGCCAGCAGTTATCAGGGGCCGACGAACACTGAAGCTTTCTTT
once	TRBV10-3	TRBJ1-2	TRBD1	CATQTGGSLSNYGYTF	TGTGCCACCCAGACAGGGGGGAGTCTATCTAACTATGGCTACACCTTC
-	TRBV18	TRBJ1-4	-	CASSPPGVGDEKLFF	TGTGCCAGCTCACCCCCGGGGGTTGGTGATGAAAAACTGTTTTTT
-	TRBV19	TRBJ1-1	-	CASTPRGGEGREAFF	TGTGCCAGTACCCCGAGGGGGGGGGAAGGACGTGAAGCTTTCTTT
-	TRBV14	TRBJ2-2	-	CASSQLTGNTGELFF	TGTGCCAGCAGCCAATTGACGGGGAACACCGGGGAGCTGTTTTTT
-	TRBV7-2	TRBJ1-5	TRBD1	CASSLRQGNQPQHF	TGTGCCAGCAGCCTCAGACAGGGGAATCAGCCCCAGCATTTT
-	TRBV2	TRBJ2-2	-	CASRWGRANTGELFF	TGTGCCAGCAGATGGGGCAGAGCGAACACCGGGGAGCTGTTTTTT
-	TRBV30	TRBJ2-1	-	CAWSVPVSYNEQFF	TGTGCCTGGAGTGTGCCGGTATCCTACAATGAGCAGTTCTTC
-	TRBV7-2	TRBJ2-7	-	CASSFQGSSYEQYF	TGTGCCAGCAGCTTTCAGGGCAGCTCCTACGAGCAGTACTTC
-	TRBV7-9	TRBJ2-4	TRBD2	CASSRGAGVQGIQYF	TGTGCCAGCAGCCGCGGGGCGGGAGTCCAAGGAATTCAGTACTTC
-	TRBV19	TRBJ1-2	-	CATASGQGTIYGYTF	TGTGCCACCGCATCGGGCCAGGGAACGATCTATGGCTACACCTTC
-	TRBV9	TRBJ2-6	-	CASSSRLSGANVLTF	TGTGCCAGCAGTTCCCGACTCTCTGGGGCCAACGTCCTGACTTTC
-	TRBV6-6	TRBJ2-5	TRBD1	CASSSLQGAETQYF	TGTGCCAGCAGTTCTCTACAGGGGGCAGAGACCCAGTACTTC
few	TRBV6-5	TRBJ1-4	-	CASSRGGGKLFF	TGTGCCAGCAGTCGAGGGGGGGGAAAACTGTTTTTT
-	TRBV6-1	TRBJ1-1	-	CASSEEVVGVNTEAFF	TGTGCCAGCAGTGAGGAGGTCGTCGGTGTGAACACTGAAGCTTTCTTT
-	TRBV5-1	TRBJ2-1	-	CASSLSVVGRHPVNEQFF	TGCGCCAGCAGCTTGTCTGTAGTCGGGAGACACCCCGTCAATGAGCAGTTCTTC
-	TRBV7-8	TRBJ2-5	-	CASSYSWQGIETQYF	TGTGCCAGCAGCTATTCTTGGCAGGGGATAGAGACCCAGTACTTC
-	TRBV5-5	TRBJ2-3	-	CASSPGSDTQYF	TGTGCCAGCTCCCCCGGGTCAGATACGCAGTATTTT
-	TRBV5-1	TRBJ2-7	TRBD1	CASSFRDRAYEQYF	TGCGCCAGCAGCTTCCGGGACAGGGCCTACGAGCAGTACTTC
-	TRBV30	TRBJ2-1	-	CAWIGGGPVINEQFF	TGTGCCTGGATAGGGGGGGGGCCCGTTATCAATGAGCAGTTCTTC
-	TRBV5-1	TRBJ1-1	TRBD1	CASSPPGQGVSNTEAFF	TGCGCCAGCAGCCCCCCGGGACAGGGAGTCTCAAACACTGAAGCTTTCTTT
-	TRBV5-1	TRBJ1-2	TRBD1	CASSLEAGQDLIAYGYTF	TGCGCCAGCAGCTTGGAGGCGGGACAGGACCTTATTGCCTATGGCTACACCTTC
-	TRBV7-2	TRBJ1-1	-	CASTLGGSGGNTEAFF	TGTGCCAGCACCCTAGGTGGGTCTGGGGGCAACACTGAAGCTTTCTTT